This TCR beta chain was sequenced for a study of T cells in localized non-small cell lung cancer. General study points: Multi-region tumor sequencing was not done, so intratumor heterogeneity could not be excluded. A median of approximately 57 clones ranked among the top 100 in tumor appeared in adjacent lung. Longer overall survival was associated with a higher density of T cells in the blood. Tumor showed lower T cell clonality than uninvolved adjacent lung, where it was highest.

This CDR3 is 15 amino acids long. V shed 1 base and J shed 0 bases, with 8 bases lying between them. Per germline, CDR1 SEHNR and CDR2 FQNEAQ (reference sequence). On this clone: Its antigen is still unknown.

Only in-frame clones appear in the TCRdb table, and some are missing; sequencing was by immunoSEQ multiplex PCR. The table lists 20,000 to 25,000 clones, 75% to 90% of them singletons, with roughly 6% in the top ten. The rearrangement joins TRBV7-9 to TRBJ2-3; the D is unclear. The receptor comes from a male donor aged 60 or over with stage II squamous cell lung carcinoma. The source material was peripheral blood, sampled before any cancer treatment. As DNA, the CDR3 is TGTGCCAGCAGCTTAGAGACACCTAGCACAGATACGCAGTATTTT. Translating gives CASSLETPSTDTQYF.